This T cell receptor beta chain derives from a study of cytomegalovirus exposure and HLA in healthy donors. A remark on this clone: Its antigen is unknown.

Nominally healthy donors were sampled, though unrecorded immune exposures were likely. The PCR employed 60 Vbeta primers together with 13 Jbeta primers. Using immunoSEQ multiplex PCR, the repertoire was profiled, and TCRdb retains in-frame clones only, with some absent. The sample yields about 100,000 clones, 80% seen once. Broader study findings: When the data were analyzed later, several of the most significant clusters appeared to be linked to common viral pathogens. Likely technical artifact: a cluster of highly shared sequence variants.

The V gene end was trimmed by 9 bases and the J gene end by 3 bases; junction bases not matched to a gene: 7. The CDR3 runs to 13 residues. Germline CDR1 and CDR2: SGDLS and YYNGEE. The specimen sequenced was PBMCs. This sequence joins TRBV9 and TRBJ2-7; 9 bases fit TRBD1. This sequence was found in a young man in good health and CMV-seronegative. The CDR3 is CATRRTGVYEQYF. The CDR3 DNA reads TGTGCCACCCGACGGACAGGGGTCTACGAGCAGTACTTC.